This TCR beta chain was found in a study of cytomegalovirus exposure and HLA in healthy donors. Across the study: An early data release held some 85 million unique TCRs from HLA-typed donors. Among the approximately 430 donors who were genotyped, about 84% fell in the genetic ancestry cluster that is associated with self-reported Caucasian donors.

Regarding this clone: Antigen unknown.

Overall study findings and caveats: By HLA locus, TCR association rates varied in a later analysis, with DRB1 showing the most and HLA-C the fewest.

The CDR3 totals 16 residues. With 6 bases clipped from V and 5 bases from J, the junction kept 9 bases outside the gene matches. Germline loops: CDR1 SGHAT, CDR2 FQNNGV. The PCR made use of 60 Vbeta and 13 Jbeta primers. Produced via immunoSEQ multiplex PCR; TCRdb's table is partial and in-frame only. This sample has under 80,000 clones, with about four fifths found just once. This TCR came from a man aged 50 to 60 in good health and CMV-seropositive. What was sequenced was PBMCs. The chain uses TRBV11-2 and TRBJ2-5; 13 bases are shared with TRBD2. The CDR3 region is CASRRPGLAGMETQYF. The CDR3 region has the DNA TGTGCCAGCAGGCGTCCGGGACTAGCGGGAATGGAGACCCAGTACTTC.